The table lists the clone carrying this TCR beta chain with a few counts. Its antigen remains unknown. The data derive from a study of T cells in Graves' hyperthyroidism and ophthalmopathy. Study-wide context: Blood was drawn when the patient was first diagnosed and still untreated.

Notes on the study in general: Most expanded thyroid clonotypes above 0.001 recurred in blood.

Patients with uncontrolled infections, other autoimmune diseases, pregnancy or lactation were excluded. Each 10 ml fresh peripheral blood draw supplied the PBMCs. TCR beta CDR3 regions were amplified from RNA. The HTBI primer set served for first-round RT-PCR of the TCR CDR3. TCRdb re-derived calls from the multiplex PCR reads in MiXCR, one entry per CDR3 protein. This table has around 250,000 distinct CDR3 sequences, approximately 23% appearing once. Germline-derived CDR1 and CDR2 are SNHLY and FYNNEI. This CDR3 comprises 12 residues. With 6 bases clipped from V and 6 bases from J, the junction kept 3 bases outside the gene matches.

The rearrangement uses TRBV2 and TRBJ2-7, with 9 bases aligning to TRBD1. Input material: blood. The sequence was obtained from a woman aged 40 to 50 with Graves' ophthalmopathy. This chain's CDR3 is CASSGTGPEQYF. CDR3 bases: TGTGCCAGCAGCGGGACAGGGCCCGAGCAGTACTTC.